The T cell receptor beta chain described here comes from a study of cytomegalovirus exposure and HLA in healthy donors. The PCR used 60 Vbeta and 13 Jbeta primers. Assay used: immunoSEQ multiplex PCR; TCRdb lists only in-frame clones, some missing. The data show 100,000 to 150,000 clones, 76% seen once. Study outcomes and limitations: Reportedly, diagnosis of cytomegalovirus status by the classifier showed high specificity and sensitivity. TRBV6-2, TRBV6-3 and some other V segments were excluded as indistinguishable. Most TCRs appeared rarely, but some public TCRs recurred in many donors.

With respect to this clone: The antigen remains undetermined.

Germline-derived CDR1 and CDR2 are MGHDK and SYGVNS. The J segment lost 10 bases and the V segment lost 2 bases, leaving 8 bases of the junction unmatched. This CDR3 comprises 15 residues. This TCR was sampled from a man aged 45-65 years in good health and CMV-seronegative. The sequenced sample consisted of PBMCs. This chain links TRBV25-1 with TRBJ2-1, with 10 bases matching TRBD2. The chain's CDR3 is CASSEDLAGVGEQFF. CDR3 sequence (DNA): TGTGCCAGCAGTGAAGACCTAGCGGGGGTGGGGGAGCAGTTCTTC.